This T cell receptor beta chain was sequenced during a study of blood T cell repertoires in COVID-19. Across the study: Sites in the United States, Italy and Spain provided acute and convalescent COVID-19 samples. Sources were T cells, B-cell-depleted T cells, or PBMCs; the material itself was cDNA or gDNA.

The CDR3 is made up of 15 amino acids. Trimming took off 3 bases at V and 6 bases at J, with 15 bases between the two ends. Germline values: CDR1 ENHRY, CDR2 SYGVKD. Only one count was recorded for this clone. Original analysis: By means of reference gene primer amplification, nucleated cell counts were estimated. The table came from immunoSEQ multiplex PCR; TCRdb's copy has only in-frame clones and leaves some out. Clone size and the V and J calls come from that table; the DNA yielded D and trimming. The sample lists over 130,000 clones, 82% occurring once. The material sequenced was peripheral blood. This chain uses TRBV10-3 with TRBJ2-1; the D gene is possibly TRBD2 (5 bases). This TCR came from a woman older than 75 with acute or convalescent COVID-19. Written as DNA, the CDR3 is TGTGCCATCAGTGACCCCCCTCCGGGGAGCAATGAGCAGTTCTTC. Its protein product is CAISDPPPGSNEQFF.